This T cell receptor (beta chain) was recorded in a study of shared clonotypes between healthy human individuals. Generated by immunoSEQ multiplex PCR, the TCRdb table keeps only in-frame clones and is missing some. The data show about 1.1 million clones, about 84% seen once. Researchers partitioned CD4+ cells into CD45RA+ naive and CD45RA-negative memory subsets. The CDR3 has 16 amino acids. Deletions cut 4 bases from V and 9 bases from J, with 22 bases between. Germline values: CDR1 LNHNV, CDR2 YYDKDF (reference sequence). General study results and limits: A handful of donors held around 5% of naive CD4 clonotypes in common.

Of note for this clone: Its antigen is still unknown.

The receptor was derived from a man between 18 and 35 years old in good health. Some clones in this sample may be carry-over from other donors' samples. The genes are TRBV15 and TRBJ2-1, with a tentative D call TRBD2 (5 bases). The sequenced sample was memory CD4+ T cells from PBMCs. The subset denotes: CD45RA-negative fraction. Written as DNA, the CDR3 is TGTGCCACCAGCACTGGGAGTATCCTATCCCGGAGTGAGCAGTTCTTC. Encoded protein: CATSTGSILSRSEQFF.